The entry below gives a single T cell receptor beta chain sequence along with its context. The data were obtained in a study of blood T cell repertoires in COVID-19. Whole-study context: The origin of the acute and convalescent COVID-19 samples was the United States, Italy and Spain. From T cells, B-cell-depleted T cells, or PBMCs came the material, which was cDNA or gDNA.

Seattle researchers signed up patients amid active infection and tracked them longitudinally. Per the original data handling: The assay estimated nucleated cells by amplifying reference gene primers. Generated by immunoSEQ multiplex PCR, the TCRdb table keeps only in-frame clones and is missing some. V, J and clone size reflect that table, while D and trimming were determined from the DNA. The sample has 150,000 to 200,000 clones, 75% to 85% seen once. This CDR3 is 15 amino acids long. Trimming took 2 bases from V and 2 from J, leaving 12 bases between them. Per the germline V gene, CDR1 is MGHRA and CDR2 is YSYEKL.

The source is a woman older than 75 with COVID-19, enrolled during active disease. The chain combines TRBV4-1 with TRBJ1-1, with D possibly TRBD1 on 5 matching bases. Sequencing input: peripheral blood. The CDR3 DNA follows: TGCGCCAGCAGCCAAATTGCAGGGATAAACACTGAAGCTTTCTTT. The encoded protein is CASSQIAGINTEAFF.